These 3 T cell receptor beta chains were all obtained from the same sample, sequenced in a study of cytomegalovirus exposure and HLA in healthy donors. Data came from immunoSEQ multiplex PCR; TCRdb stores just in-frame clones and leaves some out. This repertoire shows about 160,000 clones, around 92% found once; its top ten account for approximately 10%. Sequencing was performed on PBMCs. The receptors derive from a woman under 30 in good health and CMV-seropositive.

The chain joins TRBV7-2 to TRBJ2-5, with a tentative D call TRBD2 (5 bases). The V gene lost 5 bases and the J gene lost 5 bases, with 12 bases spanning the gap. Germline V gene lookup returns CDR1 SGHTA and CDR2 FQGNSA. This CDR3 region has 13 residues. The CDR3 region has the DNA TGTGCCAGCAGCGTACTAGACCGGGAGACCCAGTACTTC. Translated, it gives CASSVLDRETQYF. Variable domain in full (rest from reference TRBV7-2 and TRBJ2-5): GAGVSQSPSNKVTEKGKDVELRCDPISGHTALYWYRQSLGQGLEFLIYFQGNSAPDKSGLPSDRFSAERTGGSVSTLTIQRTQQEDSAVYLCASSVLDRETQYFGPGTRLLVL.

This chain uses TRBV5-6 with TRBJ2-5; D is possibly TRBD1 (6 bases). Germline lookup yields CDR1 SGHDT and CDR2 YYEEEE. The CDR3 covers 14 residues. Trimming stripped 4 bases from V and 5 bases from J, with 15 bases between. The DNA for the CDR3 is TGTGCCAGCAGCCGGGCTGGGACACGGGAGACCCAGTACTTC. This encodes CASSRAGTRETQYF.

CDR3 DNA sequence: TGTGCCAGCGCGGGACTCCCCTCTCCTTACGAGCAGTACTTC. Protein product: CASAGLPSPYEQYF. This chain uses TRBV27 with TRBJ2-7; tentatively, D is TRBD2 (6 bases). This CDR3 region has 14 residues. The germline CDR1 and CDR2 sequences are MNHEY and SMNVEV (reference sequence). V was shortened by 8 bases and J by 4 bases, with 18 bases between the two germline ends.